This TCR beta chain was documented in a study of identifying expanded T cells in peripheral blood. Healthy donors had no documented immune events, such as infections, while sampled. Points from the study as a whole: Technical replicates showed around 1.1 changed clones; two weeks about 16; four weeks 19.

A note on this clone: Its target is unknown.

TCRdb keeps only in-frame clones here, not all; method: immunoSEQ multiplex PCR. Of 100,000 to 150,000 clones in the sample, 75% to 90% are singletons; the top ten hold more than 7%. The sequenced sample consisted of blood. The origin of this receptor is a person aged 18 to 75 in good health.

The CDR3 is CASADRGLQETQYF. CDR3 DNA: TGTGCCAGCGCCGACAGGGGCTTGCAAGAGACCCAGTACTTC. This chain joins TRBV25-1 and TRBJ2-5, with 8 nucleotides matching TRBD1. In germline, CDR1 is MGHDK, CDR2 SYGVNS. The CDR3 spans 14 residues. The ends lost 8 bases at V and 2 bases at J; junction bases unmatched: 7.